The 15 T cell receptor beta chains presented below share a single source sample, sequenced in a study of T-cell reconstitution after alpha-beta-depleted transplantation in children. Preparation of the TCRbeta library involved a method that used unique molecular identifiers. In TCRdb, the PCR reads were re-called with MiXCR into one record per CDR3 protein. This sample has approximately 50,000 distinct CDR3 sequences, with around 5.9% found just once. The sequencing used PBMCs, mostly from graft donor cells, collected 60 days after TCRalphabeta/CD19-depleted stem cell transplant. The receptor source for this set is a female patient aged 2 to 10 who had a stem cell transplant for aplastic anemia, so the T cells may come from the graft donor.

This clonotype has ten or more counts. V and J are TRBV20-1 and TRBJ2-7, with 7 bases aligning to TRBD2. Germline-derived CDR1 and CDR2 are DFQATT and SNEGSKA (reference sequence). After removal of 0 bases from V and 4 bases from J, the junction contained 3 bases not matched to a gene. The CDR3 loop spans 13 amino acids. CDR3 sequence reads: CSARDPSGYEQYF. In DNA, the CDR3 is TGCAGTGCTAGAGACCCTAGCGGATACGAGCAGTACTTC.

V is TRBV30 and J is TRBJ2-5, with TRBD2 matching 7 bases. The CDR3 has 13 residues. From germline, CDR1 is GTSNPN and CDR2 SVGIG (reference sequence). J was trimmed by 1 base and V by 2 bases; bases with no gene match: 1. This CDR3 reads CAWSRTSQETQYF. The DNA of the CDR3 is TGTGCCTGGAGTCGGACTAGCCAAGAGACCCAGTACTTC.

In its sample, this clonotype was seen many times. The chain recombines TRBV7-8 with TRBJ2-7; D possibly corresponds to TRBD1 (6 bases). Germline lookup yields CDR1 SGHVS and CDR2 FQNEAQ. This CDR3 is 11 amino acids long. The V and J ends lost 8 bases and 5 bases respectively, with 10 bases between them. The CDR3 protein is CASGGGHEQYF. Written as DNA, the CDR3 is TGTGCCAGCGGTGGGGGCCACGAGCAGTACTTC.

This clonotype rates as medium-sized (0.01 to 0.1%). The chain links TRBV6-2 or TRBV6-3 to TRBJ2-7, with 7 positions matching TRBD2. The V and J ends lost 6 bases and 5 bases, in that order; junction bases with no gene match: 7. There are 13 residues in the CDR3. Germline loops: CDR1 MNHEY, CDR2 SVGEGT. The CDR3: CASRRTSSDEQYV. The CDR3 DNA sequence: TGTGCCAGCAGACGGACTAGTAGCGACGAGCAGTACGTC.

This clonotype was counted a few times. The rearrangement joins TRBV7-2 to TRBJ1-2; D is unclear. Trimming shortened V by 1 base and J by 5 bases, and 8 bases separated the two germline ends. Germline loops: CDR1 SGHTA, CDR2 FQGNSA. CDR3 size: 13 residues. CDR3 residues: CASSLGVTYGYTF. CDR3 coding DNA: TGTGCCAGCAGCTTAGGGGTCACGTATGGCTACACCTTC. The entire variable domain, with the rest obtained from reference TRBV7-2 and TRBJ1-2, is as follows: GAGVSQSPSNKVTEKGKDVELRCDPISGHTALYWYRQSLGQGLEFLIYFQGNSAPDKSGLPSDRFSAERTGGSVSTLTIQRTQQEDSAVYLCASSLGVTYGYTFGSGTRLTVV.

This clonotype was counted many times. CDR3 in DNA: TGTGCCAGCAGTTTAGTCGTACTAGCGGACTCTGGGGCCAACGTCCTGACTTTC. As protein: CASSLVVLADSGANVLTF. This rearrangement joins TRBV12-3 or TRBV12-4 to TRBJ2-6; 8 bases align to TRBD2. This CDR3 contains 18 residues. The V gene end was trimmed by 1 base and the J gene end by 0 bases; junction bases not matched to a gene: 5.

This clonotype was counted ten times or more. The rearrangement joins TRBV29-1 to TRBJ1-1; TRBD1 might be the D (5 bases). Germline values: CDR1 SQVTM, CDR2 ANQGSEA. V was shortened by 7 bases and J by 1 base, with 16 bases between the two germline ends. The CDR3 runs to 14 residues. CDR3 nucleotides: TGCAGCGCGATAACTATGACAGCGAACACTGAAGCTTTCTTT. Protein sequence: CSAITMTANTEAFF.

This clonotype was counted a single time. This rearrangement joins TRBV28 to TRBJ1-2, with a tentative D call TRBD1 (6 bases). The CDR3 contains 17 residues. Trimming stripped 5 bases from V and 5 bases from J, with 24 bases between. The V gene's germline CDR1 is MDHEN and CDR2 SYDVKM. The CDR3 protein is CASSPTGFNSRDYGYTF. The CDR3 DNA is TGTGCCAGCAGTCCGACAGGCTTTAACTCTAGGGATTATGGCTACACCTTC.

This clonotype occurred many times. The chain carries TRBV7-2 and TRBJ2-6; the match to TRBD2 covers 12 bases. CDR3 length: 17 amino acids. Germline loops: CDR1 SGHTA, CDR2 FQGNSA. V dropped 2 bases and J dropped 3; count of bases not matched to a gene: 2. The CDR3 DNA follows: TGTGCCAGCAGCTTAACTAGCGGGAGGCATGGGGCCAACGTCCTGACTTTC. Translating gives CASSLTSGRHGANVLTF.

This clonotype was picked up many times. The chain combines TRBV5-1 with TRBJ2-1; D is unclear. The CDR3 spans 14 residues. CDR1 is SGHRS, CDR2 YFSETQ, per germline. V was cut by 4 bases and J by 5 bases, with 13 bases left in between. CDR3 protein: CASSGPEWDNEQFF. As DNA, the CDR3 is TGCGCCAGCAGCGGACCGGAATGGGACAATGAGCAGTTCTTC.

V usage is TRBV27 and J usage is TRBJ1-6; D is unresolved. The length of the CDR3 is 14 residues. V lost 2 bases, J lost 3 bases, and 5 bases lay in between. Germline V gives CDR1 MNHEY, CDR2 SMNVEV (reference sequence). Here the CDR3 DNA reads TGTGCCAGCAGTTTAGAGGGCTATAATTCACCCCTCCACTTT. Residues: CASSLEGYNSPLHF.

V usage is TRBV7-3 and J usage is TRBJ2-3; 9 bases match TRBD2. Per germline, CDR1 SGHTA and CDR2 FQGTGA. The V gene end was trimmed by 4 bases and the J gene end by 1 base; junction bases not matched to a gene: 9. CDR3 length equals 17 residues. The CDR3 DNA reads TGTGCCAGCAGCTGGGGACTAGCCGACTGGGGCACAGATACGCAGTATTTT. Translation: CASSWGLADWGTDTQYF.

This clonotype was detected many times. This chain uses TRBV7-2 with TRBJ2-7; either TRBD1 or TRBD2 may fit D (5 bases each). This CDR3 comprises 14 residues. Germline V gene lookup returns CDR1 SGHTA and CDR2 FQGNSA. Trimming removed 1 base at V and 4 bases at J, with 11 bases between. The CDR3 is CASSLGSGTYEQYF. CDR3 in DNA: TGTGCCAGCAGCTTAGGTTCAGGGACGTACGAGCAGTACTTC.

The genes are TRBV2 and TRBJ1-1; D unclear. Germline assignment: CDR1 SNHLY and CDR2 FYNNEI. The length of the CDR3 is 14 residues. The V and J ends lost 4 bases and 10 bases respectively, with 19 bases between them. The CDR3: CASSGSFVQRVAFF. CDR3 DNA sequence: TGTGCCAGCAGTGGATCGTTCGTACAGAGGGTAGCTTTCTTT. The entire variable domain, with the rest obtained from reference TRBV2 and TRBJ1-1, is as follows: EPEVTQTPSHQVTQMGQEVILRCVPISNHLYFYWYRQILGQKVEFLVSFYNNEISEKSEIFDDQFSVERPDGSNFTLKIRSTKLEDSAMYFCASSGSFVQRVAFFGQGTRLTVV.

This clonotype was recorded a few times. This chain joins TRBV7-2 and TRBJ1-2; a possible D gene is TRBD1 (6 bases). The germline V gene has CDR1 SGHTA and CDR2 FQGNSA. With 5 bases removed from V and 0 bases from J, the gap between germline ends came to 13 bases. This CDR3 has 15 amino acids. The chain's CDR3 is CASSTSGVPNYGYTF. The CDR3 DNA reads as TGTGCCAGCAGCACATCAGGGGTCCCTAACTATGGCTACACCTTC.